Shown below are 15 T cell receptor beta chains from a single sample sequenced in a study of blood T cell repertoires in COVID-19. Only in-frame clones appear in the TCRdb table, and some are missing; sequencing was by immunoSEQ multiplex PCR. The sample includes about 61,000 clones, 65% to 85% of them seen just once. The sequenced sample consisted of peripheral blood. Every receptor here comes from a man older than 75 with active or convalescent COVID-19.

There are a few counts of this clone. This chain uses TRBV10-3 with TRBJ2-1; no clear D gene. The CDR3 spans 12 residues. Trimming stripped 7 bases from V and 8 bases from J, with 12 bases between. Germline V gene lookup returns CDR1 ENHRY and CDR2 SYGVKD. The CDR3 DNA sequence: TGTGCCATCAATCGCCGAGGCGATGAGCAGTTCTTC. Translation: CAINRRGDEQFF.

This clone was counted only a few times. The gene calls are TRBV29-1 and TRBJ2-5; 8 bases are a match to TRBD1. Germline values: CDR1 SQVTM, CDR2 ANQGSEA. This CDR3 is built from 14 residues. Unmatched junction bases numbered 6, after V lost 1 base and J lost 5 bases. The CDR3 region is CSVEGGTGWETQYF. In DNA, the CDR3 is TGCAGCGTTGAAGGGGGGACAGGTTGGGAGACCCAGTACTTC.

The chain combines TRBV5-4 with TRBJ2-7, with TRBD2 identical over 8 bases. This CDR3 has 14 amino acids. The germline V gene has CDR1 SGHNT and CDR2 YYREEE (reference sequence). This chain's CDR3 is CAIKITGGPYEQYF. The DNA of the CDR3 is TGTGCTATCAAGATTACGGGAGGGCCTTACGAGCAGTACTTC.

The rearrangement joins TRBV5-6 to TRBJ1-3; 7 bases line up with TRBD1. Germline V gene sequence: CDR1 SGHDT, CDR2 YYEEEE. With 4 bases clipped from V and 2 bases from J, the junction kept 3 bases outside the gene matches. CDR3 size: 14 residues. The CDR3 reads CASSSRGAGNTIYF. The CDR3 DNA follows: TGTGCCAGCAGCAGCAGGGGGGCTGGAAACACCATATATTTT.

The chain joins TRBV24-1 to TRBJ1-2, with D perhaps TRBD1 (5 bases). The CDR3 is made up of 15 amino acids. Trimming cost V 2 bases and J 4 bases, with 13 bases left between them. The germline CDR1 and CDR2 sequences are KGHDR and SFDVKD. CDR3 region: CATSDSDSPIYGYTF. For the CDR3, the DNA is TGTGCCACCAGTGATTCCGACAGTCCTATCTATGGCTACACCTTC.

The rearrangement joins TRBV3-1 (or the pseudogene TRBV3-2) to TRBJ1-2; 7 positions match TRBD1. This CDR3 is 15 amino acids long. Germline-derived CDR1 and CDR2 are LGHDT and YNNKEL (reference sequence). V was clipped by 1 base and J by 4 bases; unmatched bases: 6. In nucleotides, the CDR3 is TGTGCCAGCAGCCAAGCTCAACAGGGGCCCTATGGCTACACCTTC. It encodes CASSQAQQGPYGYTF.

The chain combines TRBV6-2 or TRBV6-3 with TRBJ1-1; D ambiguous. CDR1 and CDR2 (germline): MNHEY, SVGEGT. The CDR3 contains 16 residues. Trimming shortened V by 0 bases and J by 1 base, and 12 bases separated the two germline ends. As DNA, the CDR3 is TGTGCCAGCAGTTACTCGAGCTTCCAAAGGAACACTGAAGCTTTCTTT. It translates to CASSYSSFQRNTEAFF.

Only one count was recorded for this clone. This chain connects TRBV9 to TRBJ1-2; 9 bases fit TRBD1. Losses at the gene ends were 4 bases for V and 7 bases for J; bases not matched to a gene: 8. This CDR3 has 14 residues. Per the germline V gene, CDR1 is SGDLS and CDR2 is YYNGEE. CDR3 protein: CASSLTGGKVGYTF. DNA for the CDR3: TGTGCCAGCAGCCTGACAGGGGGTAAGGTTGGCTACACCTTC.

The chain joins TRBV30 to TRBJ1-6, with D maybe TRBD1 (5 bases). The germline V gene has CDR1 GTSNPN and CDR2 SVGIG (reference sequence). This CDR3 spans 14 amino acids. Trimming cost V 0 bases and J 8 bases, with 11 bases left between them. The CDR3 is CAWSVRTGDSPLHF. The CDR3 DNA reads as TGTGCCTGGAGTGTAAGAACAGGAGATTCACCCCTCCACTTT. Based on the CDR3 plus reference TRBV30 and TRBJ1-6, the full variable domain is SQTIHQWPATLVQPVGSPLSLECTVEGTSNPNLYWYRQAAGRGLQLLFYSVGIGQISSEVPQNLSASRPQDRQFILSSKKLLLSDSGFYLCAWSVRTGDSPLHFGNGTRLTVT.

The chain links TRBV12-3 or TRBV12-4 to TRBJ2-3; D is ambiguous. Between the trimmed V and J ends, which lost 5 bases and 4 bases, there was a span of 7 bases. CDR3 length: 12 residues. The CDR3 coding sequence is TGTGCCAGCAGTGCGACATCAGATACGCAGTATTTT. Residues: CASSATSDTQYF.

This rearrangement joins TRBV11-2 to TRBJ1-6, with unresolved D. The CDR3 contains 13 residues. CDR1 and CDR2 from the germline V gene are SGHAT and FQNNGV. Trimming took off 5 bases at V and 5 bases at J, with 7 bases between the two ends. The DNA of the CDR3 is TGTGCCAGCAGCCCCTCTAATAATTCACCCCTCCACTTT. Protein product: CASSPSNNSPLHF.

J is TRBJ1-5 and V is TRBV7-9; tentatively, D is TRBD1 (5 bases). The V gene's germline CDR1 is SEHNR and CDR2 FQNEAQ (reference sequence). Trimming pared 1 base from V and 11 bases from J, leaving 9 bases between. There are 12 residues in the CDR3. DNA of the CDR3: TGTGCCAGCAGCTTAGGTCGGGGGGCCCAGCATTTT. Its protein product is CASSLGRGAQHF.

This sequence joins TRBV2 and TRBJ1-5; no firm D call. Germline V gene data show CDR1 as SNHLY and CDR2 as FYNNEI. The CDR3 is made up of 13 amino acids. Trimming left V 6 bases short and J 3 bases short, with 9 bases between. The CDR3 sequence is CASRAPHNQPQHF. Here the CDR3 DNA reads TGTGCCAGCAGAGCCCCCCACAATCAGCCCCAGCATTTT.

The chain links TRBV9 to TRBJ1-6; perhaps TRBD1 as D (5 bases). V gave up 5 bases and J gave up 7 bases, with 16 bases separating them. This CDR3 comprises 15 residues. Per the germline V gene, CDR1 is SGDLS and CDR2 is YYNGEE. The DNA for the CDR3 is TGTGCCAGCAGTGAACAGGTCGGCGCCAATTCACCCCTCCACTTT. It is translated as CASSEQVGANSPLHF.

V usage is TRBV7-9 and J usage is TRBJ2-5, with 11 bases aligning to TRBD2. Germline CDR1 SEHNR, CDR2 FQNEAQ (reference sequence). The V gene end was trimmed by 3 bases and the J gene end by 3 bases; junction bases not matched to a gene: 3. The CDR3 sequence is 15 residues long. The CDR3 loop reads CASSLGTSGKETQYF. CDR3 in DNA: TGTGCCAGCAGCTTGGGGACTAGCGGAAAAGAGACCCAGTACTTC.